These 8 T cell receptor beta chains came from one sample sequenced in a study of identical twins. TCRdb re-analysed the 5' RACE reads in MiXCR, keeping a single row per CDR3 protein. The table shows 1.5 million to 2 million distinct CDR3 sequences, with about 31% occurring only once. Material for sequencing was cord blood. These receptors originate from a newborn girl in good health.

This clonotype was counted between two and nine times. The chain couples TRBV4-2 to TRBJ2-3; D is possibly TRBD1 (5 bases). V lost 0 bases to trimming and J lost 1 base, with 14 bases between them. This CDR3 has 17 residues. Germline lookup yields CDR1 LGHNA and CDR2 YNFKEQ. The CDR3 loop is CASSQDGASAGTDTQYF. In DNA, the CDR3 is TGTGCCAGCAGCCAAGATGGGGCTTCGGCCGGCACAGATACGCAGTATTTT.

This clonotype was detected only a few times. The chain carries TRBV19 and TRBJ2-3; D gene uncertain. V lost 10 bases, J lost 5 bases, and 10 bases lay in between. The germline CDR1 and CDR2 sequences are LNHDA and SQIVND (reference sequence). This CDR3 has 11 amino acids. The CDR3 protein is CATVLGDTQYF. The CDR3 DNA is TGTGCCACTGTTTTAGGAGATACGCAGTATTTT. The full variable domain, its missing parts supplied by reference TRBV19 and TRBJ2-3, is DGGITQSPKYLFRKEGQNVTLSCEQNLNHDAMYWYRQDPGQGLRLIYYSQIVNDFQKGDIAEGYSVSREKKESFPLTVTSAQKNPTAFYLCATVLGDTQYFGPGTRLTVL.

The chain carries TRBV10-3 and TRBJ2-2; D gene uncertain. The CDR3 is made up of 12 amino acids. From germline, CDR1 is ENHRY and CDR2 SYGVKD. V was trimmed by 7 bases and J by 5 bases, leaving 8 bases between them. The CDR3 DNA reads TGTGCCATCATTATGGAAACCGGGGAGCTGTTTTTT. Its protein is CAIIMETGELFF.

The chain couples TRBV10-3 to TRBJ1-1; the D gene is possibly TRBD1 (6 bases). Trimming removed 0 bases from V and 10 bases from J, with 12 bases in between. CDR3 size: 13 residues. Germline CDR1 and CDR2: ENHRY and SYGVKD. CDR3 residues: CAISESRGMAAFF. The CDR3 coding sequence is TGTGCCATCAGTGAGTCGAGGGGGATGGCAGCTTTCTTT.

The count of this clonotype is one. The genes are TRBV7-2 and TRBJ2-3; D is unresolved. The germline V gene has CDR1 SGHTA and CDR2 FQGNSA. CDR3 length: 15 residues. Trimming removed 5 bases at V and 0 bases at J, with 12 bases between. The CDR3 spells CASSPLDPSTDTQYF. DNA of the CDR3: TGTGCCAGCAGCCCCCTGGACCCGAGCACAGATACGCAGTATTTT.

The DNA of the CDR3 is TGTGCCAGCAGTATTGGGGACACACGAGATACGCAGTATTTT. As protein: CASSIGDTRDTQYF. This chain connects TRBV28 to TRBJ2-3; weak D call: TRBD1 (6 bases). Deletions cut 5 bases from V and 5 bases from J, with 14 bases between. Germline V gene data show CDR1 as MDHEN and CDR2 as SYDVKM. The CDR3 is made up of 14 amino acids.

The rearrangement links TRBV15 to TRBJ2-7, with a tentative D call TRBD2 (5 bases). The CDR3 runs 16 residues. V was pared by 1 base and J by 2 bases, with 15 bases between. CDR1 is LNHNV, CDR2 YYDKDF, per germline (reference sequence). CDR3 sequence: CATSRVKRLPPYEQYF. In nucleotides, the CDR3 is TGTGCCACCAGCAGAGTGAAGAGACTACCTCCCTACGAGCAGTACTTC.

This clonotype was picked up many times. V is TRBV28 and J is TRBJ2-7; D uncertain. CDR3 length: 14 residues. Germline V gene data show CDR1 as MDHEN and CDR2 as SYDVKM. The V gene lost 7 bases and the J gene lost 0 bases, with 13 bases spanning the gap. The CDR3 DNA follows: TGTGCCAGCATGACCGGACGCAGCTCCTACGAGCAGTACTTC. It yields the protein CASMTGRSSYEQYF.